This TCR beta chain was observed in a study of blood T cell repertoires in COVID-19. Worth noting for this clone: The same CDR3 also results from other DNA sequences found in this sample.

Trimming removed 0 bases from V and 7 bases from J; junction bases left unmatched: 5. Germline V CDR1 and CDR2: LNHNV, YYDKDF (reference sequence). This CDR3 comprises 16 residues. The assay was immunoSEQ multiplex PCR, and TCRdb's table has in-frame clones only and misses some. The sample includes 150,000 to 180,000 clones, approximately 85% of them seen just once. The sequencing input was peripheral blood. The source of this sequence is a man in his 60s with COVID-19, enrolled during active disease. The chain carries TRBV15 and TRBJ2-1; 11 bases are a match to TRBD2. This CDR3 is CATSREPGLAVNEQFF. The CDR3 DNA is TGTGCCACCAGCAGAGAGCCGGGACTAGCGGTGAATGAGCAGTTCTTC. The whole variable domain, remainder taken from reference TRBV15 and TRBJ2-1, is DAMVIQNPRYQVTQFGKPVTLSCSQTLNHNVMYWYQQKSSQAPKLLFHYYDKDFNNEADTPDNFQSRRPNTSFCFLDIRSPGLGDTAMYLCATSREPGLAVNEQFFGPGTRLTVL.